One and the same sample provided the 27 T cell receptor beta chains below, sequenced in a study of T cell responses to AZD1222 COVID-19 vaccine. Repertoires were generated with immunoSEQ multiplex PCR, while TCRdb's copy carries only in-frame clones and drops some. The sample has around 150,000 clones; approximately 92% are singletons. The material was peripheral blood, obtained 28 days after the second AZD1222 dose. Source of these receptors: an adult who received the AZD1222 COVID-19 vaccine.

The chain links TRBV7-9 to TRBJ1-2, with 8 bases matching TRBD1. With V trimmed by 4 bases and J by 6 bases, 4 bases remained unmatched. The CDR3 extends over 13 amino acids. The V gene's germline CDR1 is SEHNR and CDR2 FQNEAQ (reference sequence). CDR3 protein: CASSSGQGDGYTF. Here the CDR3 DNA reads TGTGCCAGCAGCTCCGGACAGGGAGATGGCTACACCTTC.

The V call is TRBV9, the J call TRBJ1-2, with D possibly being TRBD1 (5 bases). The length of the CDR3 is 16 residues. Germline loops: CDR1 SGDLS, CDR2 YYNGEE. Between the trimmed V and J ends, which lost 0 bases and 3 bases, there was a span of 15 bases. CDR3 region: CASSVGPRGKDYGYTF. Written as DNA, the CDR3 is TGTGCCAGCAGCGTAGGCCCCCGGGGCAAGGACTATGGCTACACCTTC.

V usage is TRBV28 and J usage is TRBJ1-2, with 8 bases lining up with TRBD1. The CDR3 consists of 14 residues. With V trimmed by 6 bases and J by 3 bases, 6 bases remained unmatched. The germline V gene has CDR1 MDHEN and CDR2 SYDVKM. For the CDR3, the DNA is TGTGCCAGCAGGCGACCGGGACAGGACTATGGCTACACCTTC. It yields the protein CASRRPGQDYGYTF.

The rearrangement joins TRBV7-9 to TRBJ1-2; the match to TRBD1 covers 7 bases. J gave up 5 bases and V 4 bases, and 7 bases lay outside the gene matches. This CDR3 region has 14 residues. Germline assignment: CDR1 SEHNR and CDR2 FQNEAQ (reference sequence). Written as DNA, the CDR3 is TGTGCCAGCAGCTCCGACAGGGCATGGTATGGCTACACCTTC. The encoded protein is CASSSDRAWYGYTF.

CDR3 in amino acids: CASSGQGYGYTF. The CDR3 DNA reads TGTGCCAGTAGCGGACAGGGCTATGGCTACACCTTC. The chain has TRBV12-3 or TRBV12-4 and TRBJ1-2, with TRBD1 matching over 8 bases. V dropped 9 bases and J dropped 4; count of bases not matched to a gene: 4. The CDR3 runs 12 residues.

The chain is built from TRBV27 and TRBJ2-7; unclear D gene. The V gene's germline CDR1 is MNHEY and CDR2 SMNVEV (reference sequence). This CDR3 contains 13 residues. V lost 5 bases and J 5 bases, leaving 13 bases between the germline ends. The CDR3 sequence: CASSPGVGNEQYF. The CDR3 DNA reads as TGTGCCAGCAGTCCCGGAGTGGGGAACGAGCAGTACTTC.

The chain has TRBV12-5 and TRBJ2-3, with 7 bases fitting TRBD2. Trimming cost V 0 bases and J 2 bases; bases outside gene matches: 11. Germline V gene data show CDR1 as LGHNT and CDR2 as FRNRAP. This CDR3 comprises 18 residues. The CDR3 loop is CASGLVGFLAVYTDTQYF. The CDR3 DNA follows: TGTGCTAGTGGTTTGGTAGGTTTCCTAGCGGTGTACACAGATACGCAGTATTTT.

This rearrangement joins TRBV6-5 to TRBJ1-6, with D maybe TRBD1 (6 bases). CDR1 is MNHEY and CDR2 is SVGAGI in the germline V gene. V lost 2 bases and J 10 bases, leaving 15 bases between the germline ends. The CDR3 extends over 15 amino acids. The CDR3 is CASSYGGGGISPLHF. The DNA for the CDR3 is TGTGCCAGCAGTTACGGGGGCGGGGGGATCTCACCCCTCCACTTT.

The chain uses TRBV30 and TRBJ2-2, with D unclear. The V gene's germline CDR1 is GTSNPN and CDR2 SVGIG (reference sequence). This CDR3 spans 15 amino acids. The V end lost 5 bases, the J end lost 1 base, and 14 bases lay between the germline ends. The CDR3 nucleotides are TGTGCCTGGGTCCCGGTAGGAATGAACACCGGGGAGCTGTTTTTT. Residues: CAWVPVGMNTGELFF.

This chain links TRBV3-1 (or the pseudogene TRBV3-2) with TRBJ2-2, with D hard to call. The V gene's germline CDR1 is LGHDT and CDR2 YNNKEL (reference sequence). The germline V and J ends were trimmed by 5 bases and 3 bases, with 10 bases remaining between them. The CDR3 contains 14 residues. CDR3 in DNA: TGTGCCAGCAGCACAATGCGTTACACCGGGGAGCTGTTTTTT. Its translation: CASSTMRYTGELFF.

This clone has only one observation. The chain carries TRBV2 and TRBJ2-2; unclear D gene. The CDR3 has 14 amino acids. Trimming left V 4 bases short and J 0 bases short, with 6 bases between. Germline V gene lookup returns CDR1 SNHLY and CDR2 FYNNEI. Here the CDR3 reads CASSGGSNTGELFF. The CDR3 region has the DNA TGTGCCAGCAGTGGGGGTTCGAACACCGGGGAGCTGTTTTTT.

The rearrangement links TRBV3-1 (or the pseudogene TRBV3-2) to TRBJ2-1, with D hard to call. The CDR3 is made up of 14 amino acids. Trimming took off 6 bases at V and 2 bases at J, with 11 bases between the two ends. Per germline, CDR1 LGHDT and CDR2 YNNKEL (reference sequence). CDR3 sequence reads: CASSLFNAYNEQFF. The DNA of the CDR3 is TGTGCCAGCAGTCTTTTTAATGCCTACAATGAGCAGTTCTTC.

This clone appeared once. V and J are TRBV19 and TRBJ2-2; no clear D gene. This CDR3 region has 14 residues. The V and J ends lost 1 base and 5 bases respectively, with 8 bases between them. Per germline, CDR1 LNHDA and CDR2 SQIVND (reference sequence). The CDR3 region has the DNA TGTGCCAGTAGTATAGGTCTAGGGACCGGGGAGCTGTTTTTT. This codes for CASSIGLGTGELFF.

The V gene is TRBV5-1, the J gene TRBJ1-6; 7 bases line up with TRBD1. V lost 4 bases and J lost 7; bases outside the gene matches: 5. The CDR3 is made up of 14 amino acids. CDR1 and CDR2 from the germline V gene are SGHRS and YFSETQ. CDR3 in DNA: TGCGCCAGCAGCAGGGACAGCGGCAATTCACCCCTCCACTTT. This translates into CASSRDSGNSPLHF. Looking up the rest from reference TRBV5-1 and TRBJ1-6 gives the full variable domain: KAGVTQTPRYLIKTRGQQVTLSCSPISGHRSVSWYQQTPGQGLQFLFEYFSETQRNKGNFPGRFSGRQFSNSRSEMNVSTLELGDSALYLCASSRDSGNSPLHFGNGTRLTVT.

The rearrangement joins TRBV9 to TRBJ2-1; D possibly corresponds to TRBD1 (6 bases). Germline CDR1 and CDR2: SGDLS and YYNGEE. The CDR3 extends over 16 amino acids. Trimming pared 2 bases from V and 7 bases from J, leaving 19 bases between. The CDR3 spells CASSVAGQLVGNEQFF. As DNA, the CDR3 is TGTGCCAGCAGCGTGGCTGGACAGCTGGTGGGGAATGAGCAGTTCTTC. The full variable domain, rest sourced from reference TRBV9 and TRBJ2-1, is DSGVTQTPKHLITATGQRVTLRCSPRSGDLSVYWYQQSLDQGLQFLIQYYNGEERAKGNILERFSAQQFPDLHSELNLSSLELGDSALYFCASSVAGQLVGNEQFFGPGTRLTVL.

This chain links TRBV7-6 with TRBJ1-5; no definite D call. The V end lost 5 bases, the J end lost 0 bases, and 5 bases lay between the germline ends. CDR3 length equals 13 residues. Germline CDR1 and CDR2: SGHVS and FNYEAQ. DNA of the CDR3: TGTGCCAGCAGCCCCAATAGCAATCAGCCCCAGCATTTT. It translates to CASSPNSNQPQHF. Full variable domain (missing parts from reference TRBV7-6 and TRBJ1-5): GAGVSQSPRYKVTKRGQDVALRCDPISGHVSLYWYRQALGQGPEFLTYFNYEAQQDKSGLPNDRFSAERPEGSISTLTIQRTEQRDSAMYRCASSPNSNQPQHFGDGTRLSIL.

This chain uses TRBV5-1 with TRBJ1-2; D is possibly TRBD1 (6 bases). The CDR3 sequence is 12 residues long. Germline V gives CDR1 SGHRS, CDR2 YFSETQ. V lost 2 bases, J lost 8 bases, and 10 bases lay in between. CDR3 bases: TGCGCCAGCAGCTTAGGGGGATTAGGCTACACCTTC. Its protein product is CASSLGGLGYTF.

The chain recombines TRBV15 with TRBJ2-2; 11 nucleotides agree with TRBD1. This CDR3 is built from 17 residues. V lost 0 bases and J lost 4; bases outside the gene matches: 4. Germline V gene sequence: CDR1 LNHNV, CDR2 YYDKDF (reference sequence). CDR3 in amino acids: CATSRETGTGGTGELFF. The CDR3 bases are TGTGCCACCAGCAGAGAGACCGGGACAGGGGGCACCGGGGAGCTGTTTTTT.

The chain couples TRBV5-6 to TRBJ2-1, with D possibly TRBD1 on 5 matching bases. The CDR3 runs 15 residues. Trimming took 1 base from V and 6 from J, leaving 14 bases between them. Germline V gives CDR1 SGHDT, CDR2 YYEEEE. DNA of the CDR3: TGTGCCAGCAGCTTGCCCCAGGGTGTAGGCAATGAGCAGTTCTTC. Protein product: CASSLPQGVGNEQFF.

The chain links TRBV20-1 to TRBJ2-1, with D unresolved. V was cut by 3 bases and J by 9 bases, with 6 bases left in between. Germline V CDR1 and CDR2: DFQATT, SNEGSKA (reference sequence). CDR3 length: 10 residues. CDR3 loop: CSASFGEQFF. The CDR3 bases are TGCAGTGCTAGTTTCGGTGAGCAGTTCTTC.

This sequence joins TRBV3-1 (or the pseudogene TRBV3-2) and TRBJ1-1; 9 bases line up with TRBD1. CDR3 size: 13 residues. Trimming cost V 1 base and J 7 bases; bases outside gene matches: 1. Germline V gives CDR1 LGHDT, CDR2 YNNKEL (reference sequence). The CDR3 loop is CASSQGGQGEAFF. In DNA, the CDR3 is TGTGCCAGCAGCCAAGGGGGACAGGGTGAAGCTTTCTTT.

This chain uses TRBV18 with TRBJ2-7, with 7 bases aligning to TRBD2. From germline, CDR1 is KGHSH and CDR2 LQKENI. The CDR3 totals 15 residues. J gave up 0 bases and V 6 bases, and 8 bases lay outside the gene matches. For the CDR3, the DNA is TGTGCCAGCTCCCCCGCCGGGGGGAGCTCCTACGAGCAGTACTTC. Residues: CASSPAGGSSYEQYF.

V is TRBV5-4 and J is TRBJ2-7; no firm D call. Trimming cost V 0 bases and J 1 base, with 8 bases left between them. CDR3 size: 14 residues. Germline assignment: CDR1 SGHNT and CDR2 YYREEE (reference sequence). CDR3 DNA: TGTGCCAGCAGCTTGGACGGCAGATCCTACGAGCAGTACTTC. Amino acids: CASSLDGRSYEQYF.

The chain is built from TRBV5-5 and TRBJ2-1; D ambiguous. Trimming cost V 1 base and J 5 bases, with 13 bases left between them. The CDR3 contains 15 residues. Germline CDR1 SGHKS, CDR2 YYEKEE (reference sequence). The CDR3 sequence is CASSLITNVDNEQFF. As DNA, the CDR3 is TGTGCCAGCAGCTTGATCACGAACGTTGACAATGAGCAGTTCTTC.

V is TRBV5-4 and J is TRBJ1-5, with TRBD1 matching over 7 bases. CDR1 and CDR2 (germline): SGHNT, YYREEE (reference sequence). Unmatched junction bases numbered 2, after V lost 4 bases and J lost 4 bases. The CDR3 has 13 amino acids. The CDR3 coding sequence is TGTGCCAGCAGCACAGGGGCAAATCAGCCCCAGCATTTT. This translates into CASSTGANQPQHF.

The rearrangement joins TRBV7-9 to TRBJ1-3, with a weak D call TRBD1 (6 bases). The CDR3 is 17 amino acids. The ends were cut back, 1 base at V and 6 bases at J, with 19 bases in the middle. CDR1 and CDR2 (germline): SEHNR, FQNEAQ (reference sequence). The DNA for the CDR3 is TGTGCCAGCAGCTTAGTTACTGGACAGCCGTACGAAAACACCATATATTTT. Its protein is CASSLVTGQPYENTIYF.

This chain uses TRBV6-5 with TRBJ1-6; D remains unclear. The CDR3 covers 15 residues. Germline values: CDR1 MNHEY, CDR2 SVGAGI. The V end was cut by 5 bases, the J end by 10 bases, with 18 bases between. The CDR3 reads CASSTQRRAGSPLHF. CDR3 in DNA: TGTGCCAGCAGTACGCAACGACGGGCTGGCTCACCCCTCCACTTT.